The sequence of this TCR beta chain was determined in a study of blood T cell repertoires in COVID-19. Study-level background: Italy, Spain and the United States were the sources of the convalescent and acute COVID-19 samples.

This CDR3 comprises 14 residues. CDR1 MNHEY and CDR2 SVGAGI come from the germline V gene. The V and J ends lost 5 bases and 3 bases, in that order; junction bases with no gene match: 5. Sequencing used immunoSEQ multiplex PCR; TCRdb keeps in-frame clones, though not all of them. The sample comprises approximately 200,000 clones, roughly 88% of which are singletons, and approximately 3.5% rests with the top ten. Each exposed participant met a COVID-19 case in the 2 weeks preceding study entry. This sequence joins TRBV6-5 and TRBJ2-7; TRBD2 matches at 9 bases. The sequence was obtained from a woman aged 25 to 39 who had been exposed to COVID-19. The sample was PBMCs or T cells enriched from blood (not recorded which). CDR3 bases: TGTGCCAGCAGTCGTAGCGGGAGTAACTACGAGCAGTACTTC. Translation: CASSRSGSNYEQYF.